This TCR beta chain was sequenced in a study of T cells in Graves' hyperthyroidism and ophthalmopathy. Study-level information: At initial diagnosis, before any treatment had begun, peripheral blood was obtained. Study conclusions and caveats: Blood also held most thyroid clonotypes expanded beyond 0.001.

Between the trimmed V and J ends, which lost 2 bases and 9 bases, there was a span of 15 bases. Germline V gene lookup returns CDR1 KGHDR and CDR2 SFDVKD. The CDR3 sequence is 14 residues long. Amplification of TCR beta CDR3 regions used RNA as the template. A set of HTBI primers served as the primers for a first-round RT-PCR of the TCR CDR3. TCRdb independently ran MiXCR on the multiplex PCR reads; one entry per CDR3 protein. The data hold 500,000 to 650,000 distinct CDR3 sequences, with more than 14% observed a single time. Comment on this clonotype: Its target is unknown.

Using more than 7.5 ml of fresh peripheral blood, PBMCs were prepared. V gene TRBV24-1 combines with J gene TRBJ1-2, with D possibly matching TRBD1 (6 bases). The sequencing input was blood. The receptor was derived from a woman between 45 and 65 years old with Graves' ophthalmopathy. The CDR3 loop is CATSDSNRVRSYTF. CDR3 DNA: TGTGCCACCAGTGATTCGAACAGGGTACGAAGCTACACCTTC.